The clone carrying this T cell receptor (beta chain) appeared a few times. Its antigen remains unknown. It was RNA transcripts that yielded the amplified TCR beta CDR3 regions. Researchers ran a first-round RT-PCR on the TCR CDR3 using the HTBI primer set. TCRdb used MiXCR to reprocess the multiplex PCR reads, holding one entry per CDR3 protein. Here the sample spans about 380,000 distinct CDR3 sequences, roughly 15% being singletons. The CDR3 has 14 residues. V shed 10 bases and J shed 0 bases, with 13 bases lying between them. This sample is part of a study of T cells in Graves' hyperthyroidism and ophthalmopathy. Study outcomes and limitations: Blood also contained most expanded thyroid clonotypes above 0.001.

This sequence joins TRBV12-3 or TRBV12-4 and TRBJ1-3; D is undetermined. This sequence was found in a woman between 25 and 40 years old with Graves' ophthalmopathy. The sample comprised blood. The CDR3: CATLRRVSGNTIYF. The CDR3 bases are TGTGCCACCCTCAGGCGCGTCTCTGGAAACACCATATATTTT.